The present T cell receptor (beta chain) was sequenced within a study of cytomegalovirus exposure and HLA in healthy donors (dated by TCRdb to about 2017). With regard to the full study: According to an earlier analysis of 587 of the donors, 150 million to 200 million T cells yielded over 90 million unique TCR beta sequences and about 280 Gb of sequence data. An early release covering roughly 640 HLA-typed donors comprised approximately 290 gigabases of sequencing data and around 85 million unique TCR sequences. The genetic ancestry cluster associated with self-reported Caucasian donors included over 80% of the 350 to 500 genotyped donors. The aim of the study was to test whether cataloging public T cell receptors could identify signatures of past pathogen exposure. The T cell repertoires of under 750 subjects were profiled by immunosequencing and related to cytomegalovirus serostatus. Besides the first cohort of roughly 640 subjects, a separate validation cohort made up of around 120 different subjects was used. High-throughput TCR immunosequencing, statistical association of individual TCRs with disease status, and machine learning were combined to predict cytomegalovirus infection status. To study patterns of TCR occurrence, a later analysis re-analyzed previously published TCR beta repertoires from 666 donors and added high-resolution HLA genotyping. Rather than using new phenotypic data, the later analysis identified candidate immune exposures from TCR beta sequences and from how often those sequences occurred across donors. To decide whether each TCR beta V gene segment behaved as functional or pseudogenic, an earlier analysis of over 500 of the donors relied on high-throughput TCR beta sequencing. Donor age, sex, ethnicity and CMV serostatus were collected together with the repertoire data. A later genetic analysis took genome-wide SNP genotypes for about 55% of the roughly 700 donors and used that subset as a discovery cohort. Every discovery cohort repertoire had been produced on one sequencing platform. Class I and class II HLA loci were covered by the typing at four-digit resolution. Typing coverage differed by locus: A, B, C, DRB1 and DQB1 were typed in about 629-630 donors, DQA1 in 500 to 550, DPA1 in roughly 590, and DPB1 in 450 to 490. A few DR-DQ haplotypes were treated as single units for association and clustering because of strong linkage in the cohort. Across approximately 420 genotyped donors of the cohort, an average of approximately 240,000 unique TCR beta nucleotide sequences per donor were sequenced, and roughly a sixth of those sequences were non-productive. Study-wide conclusions, independent of this receptor: A later analysis associated around 16,000 TCR beta sequences with specific HLA alleles at a false discovery rate of 0.05. Presence/absence analyses assumed roughly uniform sequencing depth across donors, an assumption that may not hold. Broadly in line with IMGT annotations, most TCR beta V segments showed up in productive rearrangements about 90% or about 30% of the time in an earlier analysis of 587 of the donors. A later genetic analysis reported fewer N-insertions in productive TCRs among donors in an Asian-associated ancestry cluster than the roughly 650-donor mean. In this cohort, only TCR beta chains were sequenced, and detectable features were limited by the absence of alpha or paired-chain data. In a later analysis, the rate of TCR association differed among HLA loci, with DRB1 alleles having the most associated TCRs and HLA-C alleles having the fewest. The classifier was reported to diagnose cytomegalovirus status with high specificity and sensitivity in both the original cohort and the validation cohort. A cluster of highly shared sequence variants was judged likely to represent a technical artifact of the sequencing pipeline. A total of about 180 TCR beta chains were listed by the study as associated with cytomegalovirus. Most TCR sequences were seen in very few donors, while some public TCRs were found in many individuals. Most CMV-associated TCR beta chains appeared to be HLA-restricted in a later analysis, and the HLA associations seemed to be driven largely by CMV exposure. Linkage disequilibrium might explain the correlated functional status among segregating V segments, but an unknown experimental factor could not be excluded. Several of the top co-occurrence clusters appeared to be linked to parvovirus B19, influenza, CMV and Epstein-Barr virus, according to a later analysis. An association between a missense DCLRE1C variant and V-gene and J-gene trimming of TCR beta chains was found in a later genetic analysis and replicated in an independent cohort. Some IMGT-functional V segments, including TRBV6-2 and TRBV6-3, could not be distinguished by the 87-base-pair reads and were therefore excluded. A further reported finding was that TCR beta sequences accurately predicted the HLA-A and HLA-B alleles for most subjects in the first cohort. The authors suggested that the approach could potentially be generalized to other disease states and immunological phenotypes. In a later analysis, HLA-associated TCR beta chains showed more clonal expansion and lower generation probabilities than non-associated chains that were equally common. Because some donors lacked HLA typing at each locus, the association tests relied only on the typed subset. When HLA alleles, especially DR and DQ, strongly co-occurred, attributing TCR associations to individual alleles was difficult. CMV serostatus was the only immune exposure information available for the cohort. Seventeen rarely observed V segments, including chromosome 9 orphons, were excluded from the earlier analysis of several hundred of the donors because counts were too low. In vitro tests confirmed that a few of the cytomegalovirus-associated TCR beta chains recognize cytomegalovirus antigens.

About this clone: Its antigen is currently not known. The junction and the germline gene differ at one end; a read error may be behind it.

From cysteine to phenylalanine, the CDR3 is 12 amino acids long. CDR3 DNA is the only sequence kept; it has 36 bases, read in frame from the first base. Per the germline V gene, KGHSH is the CDR1 and LQKENI is the CDR2. In total, approximately 690 healthy bone marrow donors made up the cohort. Cohort members were all nominally healthy when sampled, although unrecorded immune exposures were likely present. The donor tested CMV seropositive and was one of the 289 seropositive cohort members. A peripheral blood sample was collected from each donor, and TCR beta sequencing was performed on peripheral blood mononuclear cells. Genomic DNA was extracted from the blood cell samples with the Qiagen DNeasy Blood Extraction Kit. Libraries were constructed by the immunoSEQ multiplex PCR assay. For the multiplex PCR, a mixture combining 60 forward primers for TCR Vbeta segments and 13 reverse primers for TCR Jbeta segments was used. A multiplex PCR assay on genomic DNA amplified the CDR3 region of rearranged TCR beta genes. The amplified TCR beta libraries were sequenced on the Illumina HiSeq System as 87-base-pair reads. As for the original processing: Across the 666 repertoires, a later analysis counted roughly 77 million unique TCR beta chains, roughly 11 million of which were shared by at least two donors. A nearest-neighbor algorithm error-corrected the raw reads and collapsed the reads into unique sequences, merging closely related sequences to remove PCR and sequencing errors. To assign V, D and J gene segments, CDR3 sequences were aligned to IMGT reference sequences. For a sequence to be retained, at least a six-nucleotide match to both a V gene segment and a J gene segment was required. Rearrangements were called productive when the CDR3 lacked stop codons and stayed in frame with V and J; all others were non-productive. Following IMGT convention, CDR3 was defined as the stretch from the second conserved V-encoded cysteine to the conserved J-encoded phenylalanine. In an earlier analysis of more than 550 of the donors, sequences lacking an unambiguous match to a single V gene segment were excluded. An earlier analysis of 587 of the donors called V segments functional above 56.7% productive rearrangements and segregating when the between-donor standard deviation exceeded 5%. A statistical classification framework was built for diagnosing cytomegalovirus status from the catalog of TCR beta chain sequences. In a later analysis, TCR nucleotide sequences were compared against IMGT/GENE-DB human TR gene sequences so that V and J genes could be assigned. A later analysis assigned CDR3 sequences and most-parsimonious VDJ recombination scenarios with the TCRdist pipeline. In a later analysis, every TCR beta chain was defined by the combination of its CDR3 amino acid sequence and its V-gene family, and reads without a unique V-gene family were dropped. A later analysis removed 450 to 600 highly shared, low-generation-probability nucleotide sequences to deal with suspected cross-contamination and a sequencing artifact. In a later analysis, a clonal expansion index was calculated for each public chain from normalized within-repertoire ranks of inferred template counts. In a later analysis, generation probabilities were computed with a VDJ recombination model fitted to out-of-frame rearrangements, and the resulting probabilities were checked against IGoR. In a later analysis, hypergeometric tests were used to score TCR-TCR, TCR-HLA and TCR-CMV co-occurrence, with a repertoire-size bias correction applied to TCR pairs. In a later analysis, false discovery rates were estimated by permuting HLA or CMV assignments 20 times. In a later analysis, co-occurring TCRs were grouped using DBSCAN, with TCRdist sequence similarity added in when clustering inside HLA-allele-positive subsets. Repertoires with fewer than 30,000 or more than 120,000 public chains, plus five repertoires with anomalous nucleotide sharing, were excluded from co-occurrence clustering. TCRdb re-hosts the immuneACCESS table, in-frame sequences only. Its copies lack some clones; in the studies checked, an unresolved V gene accounts for under half of them, and the cause for the rest is not known. Clone size and the V and J calls come from that table; the DNA yielded D and trimming. This sample holds approximately 160,000 clones; about 70% were observed only once. In total, the top ten clones hold about 2.5% of the sample.

The sequence was collected from a woman between 40 and 50 years old in good health and CMV-seropositive. This chain is built from TRBV18 and TRBJ1-5, with the D segment identity uncertain. The sequenced sample was PBMCs. The CDR3 corresponds to CASSLSDQPQHF. The sequence in DNA is TGTGCCAGCTCCCTTAGCGATCAGCCCCAGCATTTT. Full variable domain (CDR3 extended with the reference TRBV18 and TRBJ1-5 proteins): NAGVMQNPRHLVRRRGQEARLRCSPMKGHSHVYWYRQLPEEGLKFMVYLQKENIIDESGMPKERFSAEFPKEGPSILRIQQVVRGDSAAYFCASSLSDQPQHFGDGTRLSIL.